This T cell receptor beta chain was found in a study of PD-1 blockade in classical Hodgkin lymphoma. Study-level results: What caused the repertoire differences, perhaps disease activity or prior therapy, remains undefined. Reported findings placed baseline TCR diversity lower in newly diagnosed patients (compared with healthy donors).

Time point meaning: newly diagnosed, previously untreated cHL patient sample. Investigators isolated CD4+ T cells from thawed PBMCs through magnetic negative selection. The authors used newly diagnosed, untreated classical Hodgkin lymphoma PBMCs as comparison. Method: immunoSEQ multiplex PCR; TCRdb's copy keeps in-frame clones and lacks some. The sample records some 16,000 clones, about 90% being singletons. Note on this clone: Antigen specificity is unknown.

Germline V gives CDR1 ENHRY, CDR2 SYGVKD. V lost 10 bases, J lost 5 bases, and 12 bases stayed unmatched. This CDR3 has 15 amino acids. Material for sequencing was CD4+ T cells from blood. This sequence was found in a human donor with classical Hodgkin lymphoma. The chain has TRBV10-3 and TRBJ2-1; 9 bases align to TRBD2. CDR3 in DNA: TGTGCCACCCATTCCATAGCGGGGGCAAACAATGAGCAGTTCTTC. Protein sequence: CATHSIAGANNEQFF.